The clone carrying this T cell receptor beta chain was seen only a few times. Its antigen is currently unknown. Between roughly 20,000 and 1,100,000 sorted cells, with 10%, 30% or 50% RNA, yielded naive CD8 libraries. The CDR3 extends over 16 amino acids. V was cut by 0 bases and J by 0 bases, with 11 bases left in between. Germline V gene data show CDR1 as SGHNT and CDR2 as YYREEE (reference sequence). This entry comes from a study of molecular identifiers for immune sequencing clone quantification. Study-wide findings and caveats: Effector cells kept over 99% of their molecules in clones above 20 RNA copies, while naive cells kept under 1% there. Clone sizes that are highly expanded could be underestimated when identical TCR molecules share a barcode. One million naive cells reportedly did not prevent detection of spiked Jurkat TCR RNA from one cell.

TCRdb used MiXCR to reprocess the PCR reads, holding one entry per CDR3 protein. The data show around 470,000 distinct CDR3 sequences, 20% to 25% seen once. The sequence derives from a human donor in good health. Some libraries in this study had Jurkat cell RNA spiked in. V and J are TRBV5-4 and TRBJ2-3; a weak D match, TRBD2 (5 bases). Source material: naive CD8+ T cells from blood, with Jurkat cell RNA spiked in. Noted subset: FACS-sorted CD8+CD4-CCR7+CD45RA+ naive T cells. DNA for the CDR3: TGTGCCAGCAGCTTGGGTTCTAGCTTAAGCACAGATACGCAGTATTTT. Its protein product is CASSLGSSLSTDTQYF.